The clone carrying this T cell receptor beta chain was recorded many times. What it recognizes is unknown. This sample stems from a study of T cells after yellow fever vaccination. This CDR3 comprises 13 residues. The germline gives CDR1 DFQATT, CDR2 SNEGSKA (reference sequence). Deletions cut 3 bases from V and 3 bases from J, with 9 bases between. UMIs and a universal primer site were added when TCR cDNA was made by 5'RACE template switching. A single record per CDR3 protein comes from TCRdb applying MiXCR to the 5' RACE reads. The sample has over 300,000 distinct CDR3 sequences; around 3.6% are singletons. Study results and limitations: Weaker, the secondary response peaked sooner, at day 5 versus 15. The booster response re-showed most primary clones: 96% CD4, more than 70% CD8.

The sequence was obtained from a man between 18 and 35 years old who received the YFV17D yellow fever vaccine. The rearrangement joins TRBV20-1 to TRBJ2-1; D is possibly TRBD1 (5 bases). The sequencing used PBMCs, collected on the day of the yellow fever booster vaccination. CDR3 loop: CSASDRRYNEQFF. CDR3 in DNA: TGCAGTGCTAGTGACAGACGCTACAATGAGCAGTTCTTC.